These T cell receptor beta chains were read from a single sample in a study of identical twins. TCRdb re-derived calls from the 5' RACE reads in MiXCR, one entry per CDR3 protein. The repertoire holds 450,000 or so distinct CDR3 sequences, over 12% seen once, with 0.4% to 0.55% in the top ten. These same records also appear under a second study, on yellow fever vaccine responses in identical twins.

The sample consisted of CD4+ T cells sorted from blood. The receptor set was obtained from a young woman in good health. The CDR3 runs from the conserved cysteine through the conserved F or W. A D gene is named only where the DNA matches it firmly. Clone size is shown for a subset of rows, as once, few, many or a class of expanded clone.

abundance: -
j_gene: TRBJ2-1
d_gene: TRBD2
v_gene: TRBV24-1
CDR3nt: TGTGCCACCAGTGATGCCCTTAGCGGGGGGGCGGGTGAGCAGTTCTTC
CDR3aa: CATSDALSGGAGEQFF

abundance: many
j_gene: TRBJ1-5
d_gene: -
v_gene: TRBV20-1
CDR3nt: TGCAGTGCTACGCGCAGGGAGGGTCAGCCCCAGCATTTT
CDR3aa: CSATRREGQPQHF

abundance: many
j_gene: TRBJ1-1
d_gene: -
v_gene: TRBV12-3/TRBV12-4
CDR3nt: TGTGCCAGCAGTTTCCTTGGGGACATTCGGAACACTGAAGCTTTCTTT
CDR3aa: CASSFLGDIRNTEAFF

abundance: few
j_gene: TRBJ2-3
d_gene: -
v_gene: TRBV6-5
CDR3nt: TGTGCCAGCAGGGAAAGTGGTACGCAGTATTTT
CDR3aa: CASRESGTQYF

abundance: -
j_gene: TRBJ2-5
d_gene: TRBD2
v_gene: TRBV5-1
CDR3nt: TGCGCCAGCCAGCAACTAGCGGGCCAAGAGACCCAGTACTTC
CDR3aa: CASQQLAGQETQYF

abundance: -
j_gene: TRBJ2-5
d_gene: -
v_gene: TRBV29-1
CDR3nt: TGCAGCGTTGAGAAAGGGGCAGCGGAGACCCAGTACTTC
CDR3aa: CSVEKGAAETQYF

abundance: many
j_gene: TRBJ2-7
d_gene: -
v_gene: TRBV5-1
CDR3nt: TGCGCCAGCAGCTTACGACAGTATTCCCCATACGAGCAGTACTTC
CDR3aa: CASSLRQYSPYEQYF

abundance: -
j_gene: TRBJ1-1
d_gene: -
v_gene: TRBV18
CDR3nt: TGTGCCAGCCACCCGCTGGGGAGGAGCACTGAAGCTTTCTTT
CDR3aa: CASHPLGRSTEAFF

abundance: -
j_gene: TRBJ2-5
d_gene: TRBD1
v_gene: TRBV6-2/TRBV6-3
CDR3nt: TGTGCCAGCAGGAACCTTGGACAGGGGCAAGAGACCCAGTACTTC
CDR3aa: CASRNLGQGQETQYF

abundance: -
j_gene: TRBJ2-2
d_gene: -
v_gene: TRBV5-5
CDR3nt: TGTGCCAGCAGCTCCAATCGACCGAAAACTGTATCCGGGGAGCTGTTTTTT
CDR3aa: CASSSNRPKTVSGELFF

abundance: few
j_gene: TRBJ2-7
d_gene: TRBD2
v_gene: TRBV12-3/TRBV12-4
CDR3nt: TGTGCCAGCAGTTTTATCCCCCCGGGAGGCGAGTACGAGCAGTACTTC
CDR3aa: CASSFIPPGGEYEQYF

abundance: few
j_gene: TRBJ2-2
d_gene: TRBD2
v_gene: TRBV5-1
CDR3nt: TGCGCCAGCAGCAGGGGACTAGCGGGTGTCACCGGGGAGCTGTTTTTT
CDR3aa: CASSRGLAGVTGELFF

abundance: -
j_gene: TRBJ1-5
d_gene: TRBD1
v_gene: TRBV12-3/TRBV12-4
CDR3nt: TGTGCCAGCAGTACCGGGACAGGTGGAAATCAGCCCCAGCATTTT
CDR3aa: CASSTGTGGNQPQHF

abundance: few
j_gene: TRBJ2-2
d_gene: -
v_gene: TRBV4-3
CDR3nt: TGCGCCAGCAGCCAGGCCTGGGCCGGGGAGCTGTTTTTT
CDR3aa: CASSQAWAGELFF

abundance: few
j_gene: TRBJ2-2
d_gene: -
v_gene: TRBV25-1
CDR3nt: TGTGCCAGCAGTGTAACAGAAATGGGGGCCGGGGAGCTGTTTTTT
CDR3aa: CASSVTEMGAGELFF

abundance: -
j_gene: TRBJ2-7
d_gene: -
v_gene: TRBV7-9
CDR3nt: TGTGCCAGCAGCCCCCCGGGACTTTCTCCCTACGAGCAGTACTTC
CDR3aa: CASSPPGLSPYEQYF

abundance: -
j_gene: TRBJ2-1
d_gene: -
v_gene: TRBV15
CDR3nt: TGTGCCACCAGCAGAGACGCGTCCACCTACAATGAGCAGTTCTTC
CDR3aa: CATSRDASTYNEQFF

abundance: -
j_gene: TRBJ2-1
d_gene: TRBD2
v_gene: TRBV5-1
CDR3nt: TGCGCCAGCAGGATGGGAGGGGCCGGGACTAACTACAATGAGCAGTTCTTC
CDR3aa: CASRMGGAGTNYNEQFF

abundance: few
j_gene: TRBJ2-2
d_gene: -
v_gene: TRBV4-3
CDR3nt: TGCGCCAGCAGCCAGCGCATGGGATCGAACACCGGGGAGCTGTTTTTT
CDR3aa: CASSQRMGSNTGELFF

abundance: few
j_gene: TRBJ2-5
d_gene: TRBD2
v_gene: TRBV12-3/TRBV12-4
CDR3nt: TGTGCCAGCAGTCCCCGAGGACTAGCGGGAAAACAAGAGACCCAGTACTTC
CDR3aa: CASSPRGLAGKQETQYF

abundance: -
j_gene: TRBJ2-2
d_gene: TRBD2
v_gene: TRBV3-1
CDR3nt: TGTGCCAGCAGCCCCCCGAGCCTAGCGGGACGCACCGGGGAGCTGTTTTTT
CDR3aa: CASSPPSLAGRTGELFF

abundance: -
j_gene: TRBJ1-5
d_gene: -
v_gene: TRBV4-3
CDR3nt: TGCGCCAGCAGCCAAGGGAGGGGATACAATCAGCCCCAGCATTTT
CDR3aa: CASSQGRGYNQPQHF

abundance: -
j_gene: TRBJ1-1
d_gene: -
v_gene: TRBV3-1
CDR3nt: TGTGCCAGCAGCTCGTTTCCTCTGACTGAAGCTTTCTTT
CDR3aa: CASSSFPLTEAFF

abundance: -
j_gene: TRBJ2-7
d_gene: -
v_gene: TRBV12-3/TRBV12-4
CDR3nt: TGTGCCAGCAGTTTAGCCCCCCAGGACCCCTACGAGCAGTACTTC
CDR3aa: CASSLAPQDPYEQYF

abundance: many
j_gene: TRBJ2-1
d_gene: TRBD2
v_gene: TRBV7-2
CDR3nt: TGTGCCAGCAGCTTACAACTAGCGGGACACCAGTTCTTC
CDR3aa: CASSLQLAGHQFF

abundance: -
j_gene: TRBJ2-3
d_gene: -
v_gene: TRBV7-9
CDR3nt: TGTGCCAGCTCCCGACCTACTACAAACACAGATACGCAGTATTTT
CDR3aa: CASSRPTTNTDTQYF

abundance: -
j_gene: TRBJ2-7
d_gene: -
v_gene: TRBV6-2/TRBV6-3
CDR3nt: TGTGCCAGCAGTTACGTCCCCACGCCGGAGTACTTC
CDR3aa: CASSYVPTPEYF

abundance: many
j_gene: TRBJ2-1
d_gene: TRBD2
v_gene: TRBV12-3/TRBV12-4
CDR3nt: TGTGCCAGCAGTTCGACTAGCGGGGGGGCCAGTGAGCAGTTCTTC
CDR3aa: CASSSTSGGASEQFF

abundance: -
j_gene: TRBJ2-1
d_gene: TRBD2
v_gene: TRBV4-1
CDR3nt: TGCGCCAGCAGCCACAGGTCAGGGGTCGGGTTAGCGGGAGGGAATGAGCAGTTCTTC
CDR3aa: CASSHRSGVGLAGGNEQFF

abundance: many
j_gene: TRBJ2-1
d_gene: TRBD2
v_gene: TRBV25-1
CDR3nt: TGTGCCAGCAGTGAAGCACGGGGACTAGCGGCGGGGTATGAGCAGTTCTTC
CDR3aa: CASSEARGLAAGYEQFF

abundance: -
j_gene: TRBJ2-7
d_gene: -
v_gene: TRBV27
CDR3nt: TGTGCCAGCAGTCGGCCAGGGAATCGCGAGCAGTACTTC
CDR3aa: CASSRPGNREQYF

abundance: many
j_gene: TRBJ1-1
d_gene: TRBD1
v_gene: TRBV5-1
CDR3nt: TGCGCCAGCAGCACCGGACAGGCTAACACTGAAGCTTTCTTT
CDR3aa: CASSTGQANTEAFF

abundance: -
j_gene: TRBJ2-1
d_gene: TRBD2
v_gene: TRBV24-1
CDR3nt: TGTGCCACCAGTGACAGGACTAGCGGGGGTAAAAATGAGCAGTTCTTC
CDR3aa: CATSDRTSGGKNEQFF

abundance: -
j_gene: TRBJ2-5
d_gene: -
v_gene: TRBV12-3/TRBV12-4
CDR3nt: TGTGCCAGCAGCGGGGGACTCCGGGGGGAGACCCAGTACTTC
CDR3aa: CASSGGLRGETQYF

abundance: -
j_gene: TRBJ2-3
d_gene: -
v_gene: TRBV29-1
CDR3nt: TGCAGCGTTGTTCGGGCGCGCGGTGGCACAGATACGCAGTATTTT
CDR3aa: CSVVRARGGTDTQYF

abundance: few
j_gene: TRBJ2-1
d_gene: -
v_gene: TRBV19
CDR3nt: TGTGCCAGTAGTATAGTGGCGGCCTCCTACAATGAGCAGTTCTTC
CDR3aa: CASSIVAASYNEQFF

abundance: few
j_gene: TRBJ2-5
d_gene: -
v_gene: TRBV28
CDR3nt: TGTGCCAGCAGTTTTTTCGCAGAGACCCAGTACTTC
CDR3aa: CASSFFAETQYF

abundance: -
j_gene: TRBJ2-5
d_gene: -
v_gene: TRBV7-2
CDR3nt: TGTGCCAGCAGCTTAGTGTACGGGAAAGAGACCCAGTACTTC
CDR3aa: CASSLVYGKETQYF

abundance: -
j_gene: TRBJ2-1
d_gene: TRBD2
v_gene: TRBV6-2/TRBV6-3
CDR3nt: TGTGCCAGCCTAGGACTACTAGCGGGAGGCTACAATGAGCAGTTCTTC
CDR3aa: CASLGLLAGGYNEQFF

abundance: few
j_gene: TRBJ2-7
d_gene: TRBD1
v_gene: TRBV11-2
CDR3nt: TGTGCCAGCAGCTCTGGGACAGGTCTTTACTACGAGCAGTACTTC
CDR3aa: CASSSGTGLYYEQYF

abundance: few
j_gene: TRBJ2-7
d_gene: -
v_gene: TRBV30
CDR3nt: TGTGCCTGGACTGGGCCCAGCTCCTACGAGCAGTACTTC
CDR3aa: CAWTGPSSYEQYF

abundance: few
j_gene: TRBJ2-7
d_gene: -
v_gene: TRBV12-3/TRBV12-4
CDR3nt: TGTGCCAGCAGTTTCCCTTCCTTCCACGAGCAGTACTTC
CDR3aa: CASSFPSFHEQYF

abundance: -
j_gene: TRBJ2-3
d_gene: -
v_gene: TRBV11-2
CDR3nt: TGTGCCAGCAGCTTCGATCACGCAGGGCAGGTCAGGACTACGCAGTATTTT
CDR3aa: CASSFDHAGQVRTTQYF

abundance: -
j_gene: TRBJ1-2
d_gene: -
v_gene: TRBV2
CDR3nt: TGTGCCAGCAGTGATGGCTGGGGGCCCCATTCTAACTATGGCTACACCTTC
CDR3aa: CASSDGWGPHSNYGYTF

abundance: few
j_gene: TRBJ2-1
d_gene: TRBD2
v_gene: TRBV28
CDR3nt: TGTGCCAGCAGGACCCTAGCGGGGGGGTCCAATGAGCAGTTCTTC
CDR3aa: CASRTLAGGSNEQFF

abundance: -
j_gene: TRBJ2-3
d_gene: TRBD2
v_gene: TRBV20-1
CDR3nt: TGCAGTGCTAGGACTAGCGGGAGAATGGATACGCAGTATTTT
CDR3aa: CSARTSGRMDTQYF

abundance: few
j_gene: TRBJ2-1
d_gene: TRBD2
v_gene: TRBV9
CDR3nt: TGTGCCAGCAGCGGAGGAATAGCGGGAGAGTCCTACAATGAGCAGTTCTTC
CDR3aa: CASSGGIAGESYNEQFF

abundance: few
j_gene: TRBJ1-1
d_gene: -
v_gene: TRBV20-1
CDR3nt: TGCAGTGCTAGAGATCTAACAGGGTTTCTCGGTGAAGCTTTCTTT
CDR3aa: CSARDLTGFLGEAFF

abundance: few
j_gene: TRBJ2-6
d_gene: -
v_gene: TRBV5-1
CDR3nt: TGCGCCAGCAGCTTGGACGGGATCCGATCTGAGGCCAACGTCCTGACTTTC
CDR3aa: CASSLDGIRSEANVLTF

abundance: few
j_gene: TRBJ1-5
d_gene: -
v_gene: TRBV6-6
CDR3nt: TGTGCCAGCAGTTACTCGACAGGTCAGCCCCAGCATTTT
CDR3aa: CASSYSTGQPQHF

abundance: -
j_gene: TRBJ2-7
d_gene: -
v_gene: TRBV9
CDR3nt: TGTGCCAGCAGCGTAGGTCCCCTACGGGCGGGGCGCTCCTACGAGCAGTACTTC
CDR3aa: CASSVGPLRAGRSYEQYF

abundance: -
j_gene: TRBJ2-2
d_gene: -
v_gene: TRBV28
CDR3nt: TGTGCCAGCAGTTTAATCTCTGGGGGGACCTCCACCGGGGAGCTGTTTTTT
CDR3aa: CASSLISGGTSTGELFF

abundance: -
j_gene: TRBJ2-1
d_gene: -
v_gene: TRBV7-2
CDR3nt: TGTGCCAGCAGCTTAGACCACGCTTCAGGGGAGCAGTTCTTC
CDR3aa: CASSLDHASGEQFF

abundance: few
j_gene: TRBJ2-5
d_gene: TRBD2
v_gene: TRBV28
CDR3nt: TGTGCCAGCAGTCCCCTGGGACTAGCTTTAGAGACCCAGTACTTC
CDR3aa: CASSPLGLALETQYF

abundance: -
j_gene: TRBJ2-7
d_gene: TRBD1
v_gene: TRBV6-2/TRBV6-3
CDR3nt: TGTGCCAGCAGCCCTCGACAGGGGGCAATTGACGAGCAGTACTTC
CDR3aa: CASSPRQGAIDEQYF

abundance: few
j_gene: TRBJ2-7
d_gene: -
v_gene: TRBV7-9
CDR3nt: TGTGCCAGCAGCTTACTCCGCCGGAGCGGGTCCTACGAGCAGTACTTC
CDR3aa: CASSLLRRSGSYEQYF

abundance: -
j_gene: TRBJ1-5
d_gene: -
v_gene: TRBV6-2/TRBV6-3
CDR3nt: TGTGCCAGCACCCTAAGTAGCAATCAGCCCCAGCATTTT
CDR3aa: CASTLSSNQPQHF

abundance: few
j_gene: TRBJ1-6
d_gene: TRBD1
v_gene: TRBV9
CDR3nt: TGTGCCAGCAGCCCCCGACAGGGAAATTCACCCCTCCACTTT
CDR3aa: CASSPRQGNSPLHF